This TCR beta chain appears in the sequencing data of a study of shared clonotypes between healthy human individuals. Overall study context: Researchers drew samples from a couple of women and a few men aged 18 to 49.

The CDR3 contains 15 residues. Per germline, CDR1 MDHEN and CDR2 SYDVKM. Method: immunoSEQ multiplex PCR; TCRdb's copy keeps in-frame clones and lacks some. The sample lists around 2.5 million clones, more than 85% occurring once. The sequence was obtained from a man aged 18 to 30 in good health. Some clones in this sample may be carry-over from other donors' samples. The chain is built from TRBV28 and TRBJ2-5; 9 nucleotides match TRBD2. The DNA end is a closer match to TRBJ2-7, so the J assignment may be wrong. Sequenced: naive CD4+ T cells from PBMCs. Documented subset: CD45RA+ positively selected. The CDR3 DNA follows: TGTGCCAGCAGTCCTTCGGGACTAGCTTACCACGAGCAGTACTTC. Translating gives CASSPSGLAYHEQYF.